This T cell receptor beta chain was sequenced in a study of OX40 agonist ivuxolimab in advanced cancers. At the level of the study: A male proportion of 70% to 90% was recorded, with mean age approximately 57 years and range about 20 to 79.

Libraries were prepared by immunoSEQ multiplex PCR; TCRdb keeps only in-frame clonotypes and omits some of them. The sample carries about 40,000 clones, around 86% recorded once. Looked up from germline, CDR1 is SGHVS and CDR2 is FNYEAQ. This CDR3 spans 14 amino acids. Trimming stripped 3 bases from V and 0 bases from J, with 9 bases between. V gene TRBV7-6 combines with J gene TRBJ2-7, with no clear D. The sequenced sample was CD4+ or CD8+ T cells sorted from blood, obtained in a trial of the OX40 agonist ivuxolimab. The clonotype comes from an adult with an advanced solid tumor such as melanoma, head and neck, liver or kidney cancer. CDR3 in DNA: TGTGCCAGCAGCTTCGGAGAGGCCTCCTACGAGCAGTACTTC. It specifies CASSFGEASYEQYF.